The 7 T cell receptor beta chains below all came from one sample that was sequenced in a study of T cells expressing NK-cell markers. From the 5' RACE reads, TCRdb lists one entry per CDR3 protein and no DNA. The data show around 14,000 distinct CDR3 sequences, and the top ten clones hold 50% to 70%. The sample was blood T cells: a sorted CD56 or NKG2C T cell subset, CD4+ or CD8+ T cells, or bulk PBMC T cells (not recorded which). The source is a man aged 18-75 years in good health.

The CDR3 region is CASSLRQGVGSPLHF. J is TRBJ1-6 and V is TRBV12-3 or TRBV12-4; TCRdb gives TRBD1 as the D gene, but with no DNA this cannot be confirmed. The CDR3 covers 15 residues.

V and J are TRBV30 and TRBJ2-7; TCRdb calls TRBD2, which cannot be checked without DNA. The CDR3 runs to 12 residues. The V gene's germline CDR1 is GTSNPN and CDR2 SVGIG (reference sequence). CDR3 in amino acids: CAWQPGLNEQYF. Drawing the rest from reference TRBV30 and TRBJ2-7, the complete variable domain is SQTIHQWPATLVQPVGSPLSLECTVEGTSNPNLYWYRQAAGRGLQLLFYSVGIGQISSEVPQNLSASRPQDRQFILSSKKLLLSDSGFYLCAWQPGLNEQYFGPGTRLTVT.

The V and J genes are TRBV7-2 and TRBJ2-7; TCRdb calls TRBD1, which cannot be checked without DNA. This CDR3 comprises 14 residues. Germline CDR1 and CDR2: SGHTA and FQGNSA. The CDR3 sequence: CASSFRDRPYEQYF.

This clonotype is classed as medium-sized (0.01 to 0.1%) by frequency. The chain is built from TRBV6-2 or TRBV6-3 and TRBJ1-5. This CDR3 spans 14 amino acids. Germline V gene lookup returns CDR1 MNHEY and CDR2 SVGEGT. The CDR3 region is CASSRRADNQPQHF.

This chain uses TRBV7-2 with TRBJ1-2; the TRBD1 assignment by TCRdb is unverifiable without DNA. The CDR3 consists of 14 residues. CDR1 is SGHTA, CDR2 FQGNSA, per germline. The CDR3 region is CASSPFKGDYGYTF.

The chain recombines TRBV7-9 with TRBJ2-7; the D call from TCRdb, TRBD1, cannot be confirmed without DNA. CDR1 is SEHNR and CDR2 is FQNEAQ in the germline V gene (reference sequence). The CDR3 is made up of 13 amino acids. CDR3 residues: CASSPGQPYEQYF.

The chain joins TRBV20-1 to TRBJ2-1. Per the germline V gene, CDR1 is DFQATT and CDR2 is SNEGSKA (reference sequence). This CDR3 comprises 11 residues. CDR3 sequence reads: CSARILGEQFF.